The clone carrying this T cell receptor (beta chain) was observed a single time. Germline V gene lookup returns CDR1 KGHDR and CDR2 SFDVKD. V gave up 6 bases and J gave up 2 bases, with 12 bases separating them. The CDR3 runs to 15 residues. This sample was included in a study of blood T cells in healthy people across ages. Study-wide context: About one barcoded beta molecule per two T cells was the capture yield of template switching.

It was with a sample-barcoded 5' primer and a J-beta primer mix that a second PCR of roughly 7 to 12 cycles was run. From the 5' RACE reads, TCRdb called clonotypes with MiXCR, one entry per CDR3 protein. The repertoire has about 1,600,000 distinct CDR3 sequences, around 39% of them found once; the top ten carry approximately 7.9%. V usage is TRBV24-1 and J usage is TRBJ2-2; tentatively, D is TRBD1 (5 bases). Sequenced sample: blood. This TCR was sampled from a woman aged 18-29 years in good health. This CDR3 is CATSWGPPNTGELFF. CDR3 DNA: TGTGCCACCAGTTGGGGCCCGCCAAACACCGGGGAGCTGTTTTTT.